One sample yielded the 16 T cell receptor beta chains listed below, sequenced in a study of technical replicates of blood from a few donors. Only in-frame clones appear in the TCRdb table, and some are missing; sequencing was by immunoSEQ multiplex PCR. The sample lists 12,000 or so clones, approximately 86% occurring once. The source material was PBMCs. These TCRs come from a human donor in good health.

The chain is built from TRBV11-3 and TRBJ2-2; 7 nucleotides line up with TRBD2. J gave up 0 bases and V 5 bases, and 6 bases lay outside the gene matches. Per the germline V gene, CDR1 is SGHNT and CDR2 is YENEEA. The length of the CDR3 is 16 residues. In nucleotides, the CDR3 is TGTGCCAGCAGCCCAAGCGGGAACTCGAACACCGGGGAGCTGTTTTTT. It encodes CASSPSGNSNTGELFF.

The rearrangement uses TRBV28 and TRBJ1-4; 8 bases agree with TRBD1. V lost 2 bases to trimming and J lost 8 bases; unmatched junction nucleotides: 4. CDR1 and CDR2 (germline): MDHEN, SYDVKM. The CDR3 sequence is 14 residues long. The CDR3 sequence: CASSLGQGWEKLFF. In nucleotides, the CDR3 is TGTGCCAGCAGTTTAGGACAGGGTTGGGAAAAACTGTTTTTT.

The chain carries TRBV11-2 and TRBJ2-1; maybe TRBD2 (6 bases). Trimming stripped 1 base from V and 10 bases from J, with 8 bases between. Germline CDR1 is SGHAT and CDR2 is FQNNGV. This CDR3 has 12 residues. CDR3 nucleotides: TGTGCCAGCAGCTTAGCGGGAGTAGAGCAGTTCTTC. It encodes CASSLAGVEQFF.

The rearrangement joins TRBV7-9 to TRBJ1-5; D possibly corresponds to TRBD1 (5 bases). The V end was cut by 1 base, the J end by 9 bases, with 10 bases between. CDR3 length equals 13 residues. Germline loops: CDR1 SEHNR, CDR2 FQNEAQ (reference sequence). As DNA, the CDR3 is TGTGCCAGCAGCTTAGGGGGCGTTGGGCCCCAGCATTTT. As protein: CASSLGGVGPQHF.

The chain combines TRBV5-4 with TRBJ2-3, with D possibly being TRBD2 (6 bases). The germline CDR1 and CDR2 sequences are SGHNT and YYREEE (reference sequence). The V and J ends lost 0 bases and 4 bases respectively, with 9 bases between them. The CDR3 runs to 14 residues. CDR3 in amino acids: CASSLGLASDTQYF. For the CDR3, the DNA is TGTGCCAGCAGCTTGGGTCTAGCGTCAGATACGCAGTATTTT.

The rearrangement joins TRBV19 to TRBJ2-1; 13 positions match TRBD2. V shed 2 bases, J shed 15 bases, and the junction held 10 bases outside the gene matches. This CDR3 is 15 amino acids long. CDR1 is LNHDA, CDR2 SQIVND, per germline (reference sequence). CDR3 loop: CASSIREGLAGIRFF. CDR3 bases: TGTGCCAGTAGTATACGGGAGGGACTAGCGGGAATTCGGTTCTTC.

The chain is built from TRBV28 and TRBJ2-3; D is possibly TRBD2 (5 bases). The CDR3 runs to 15 residues. V lost 6 bases and J 0 bases, leaving 13 bases between the germline ends. In germline, CDR1 is MDHEN, CDR2 SYDVKM. CDR3 DNA: TGTGCCAGCAGCGCTTCCGGGGTGAGCACAGATACGCAGTATTTT. Its translation is CASSASGVSTDTQYF.

The table lists this clone with a few counts. The V gene is TRBV5-1, the J gene TRBJ1-1; TRBD1 is a possible D gene (6 bases). Trimming removed 6 bases from V and 3 bases from J, with 21 bases in between. CDR1 and CDR2 (germline): SGHRS, YFSETQ. The CDR3 is made up of 16 amino acids. CDR3 DNA: TGCGCCAGCACCATTGCCGATCGGGGGGCTGACACTGAAGCTTTCTTT. It translates to CASTIADRGADTEAFF.

This chain joins TRBV7-2 and TRBJ2-7; TRBD2 aligns across 11 bases. This CDR3 has 16 amino acids. Germline CDR1 SGHTA, CDR2 FQGNSA. The V segment lost 0 bases and the J segment 3 bases; nucleotides outside the gene matches: 4. CDR3 bases: TGTGCCAGCAGCTTAGCTACGACTAGCGGGAACTACGAGCAGTACTTC. Its translation is CASSLATTSGNYEQYF.

The V and J genes are TRBV19 and TRBJ1-5; no definite D call. Germline values: CDR1 LNHDA, CDR2 SQIVND (reference sequence). The germline V and J ends were trimmed by 2 bases and 7 bases, with 6 bases remaining between them. This CDR3 has 12 amino acids. DNA of the CDR3: TGTGCCAGTAGTATAAAATCACAGCCCCAGCATTTT. Translating gives CASSIKSQPQHF.

The chain is built from TRBV12-5 and TRBJ2-1; the match to TRBD1 covers 7 bases. CDR1 and CDR2 from the germline V gene are LGHNT and FRNRAP. The CDR3 consists of 14 residues. V was clipped by 6 bases and J by 3 bases; unmatched bases: 5. CDR3 sequence reads: CASGWDSRYNEQFF. CDR3 nucleotide sequence: TGTGCTAGTGGCTGGGACAGCCGCTACAATGAGCAGTTCTTC.

This rearrangement joins TRBV10-1 to TRBJ2-5; D unresolved. V lost 2 bases to trimming and J lost 7 bases, with 11 bases between them. The CDR3 runs 13 residues. Germline V CDR1 and CDR2: WNHNN, SYGVQD (reference sequence). CDR3 in amino acids: CASSEEVMGTQYF. CDR3 bases: TGCGCCAGCAGTGAGGAGGTGATGGGGACCCAGTACTTC.

This clone was observed a few times. At one boundary the junction diverges from the germline segment, which might be a read error. This chain uses TRBV30 with TRBJ1-1; possible D gene TRBD1, 5 bases. Germline V gene sequence: CDR1 GTSNPN, CDR2 SVGIG (reference sequence). This CDR3 has 13 residues. The CDR3 nucleotides read TGTGCCTGGTATCCAGGGATGAATACTGAAGCTTTCTTT. Amino acid sequence: CAWYPGMNTEAFF.

This chain joins TRBV6-6 and TRBJ1-1, with a weak D call TRBD1 (5 bases). V was pared by 5 bases and J by 11 bases, with 18 bases between. The CDR3 covers 13 residues. CDR1 is MNHNY and CDR2 is SVGAGI in the germline V gene (reference sequence). CDR3 region: CASSATLGGEAFF. In nucleotides, the CDR3 is TGTGCCAGCAGTGCGACATTGGGGGGAGAGGCTTTCTTT.

Only one count was recorded for this clone. The V gene is TRBV28, the J gene TRBJ2-7; 11 bases are a match to TRBD1. Trimming took 11 bases from V and 6 from J; bases not matched to a gene: 6. CDR3 length equals 12 residues. Germline V gene data show CDR1 as MDHEN and CDR2 as SYDVKM. CDR3 DNA sequence: TGTGCCTGTTCGGGGACAGGGGGCGAGCAGTACTTC. It specifies CACSGTGGEQYF.

V usage is TRBV7-6 and J usage is TRBJ2-7, with TRBD2 identical over 11 bases. The V gene's germline CDR1 is SGHVS and CDR2 FNYEAQ. With V trimmed by 2 bases and J by 0 bases, 6 bases remained unmatched. The CDR3 has 17 amino acids. The CDR3 bases are TGTGCCAGCAGCTTAAAGGGGGGACTAGCGGACTCCTACGAGCAGTACTTC. Protein product: CASSLKGGLADSYEQYF.